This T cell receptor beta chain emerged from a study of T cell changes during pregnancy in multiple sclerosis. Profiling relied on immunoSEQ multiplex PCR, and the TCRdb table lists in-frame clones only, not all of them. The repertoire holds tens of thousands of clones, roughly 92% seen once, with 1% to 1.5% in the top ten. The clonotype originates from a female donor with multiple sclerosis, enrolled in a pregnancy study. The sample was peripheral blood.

The CDR3 DNA follows: TGTGCCAGCAGCTTAGGAGCCTCGGACGGAGGAGAGACCCAGTACTTC. Its protein product is CASSLGASDGGETQYF. The rearrangement links TRBV7-8 to TRBJ2-5; possible D gene TRBD2, 5 bases. Germline-derived CDR1 and CDR2 are SGHVS and FQNEAQ. This CDR3 contains 16 residues. Trimming removed 1 base from V and 4 bases from J, with 16 bases in between.